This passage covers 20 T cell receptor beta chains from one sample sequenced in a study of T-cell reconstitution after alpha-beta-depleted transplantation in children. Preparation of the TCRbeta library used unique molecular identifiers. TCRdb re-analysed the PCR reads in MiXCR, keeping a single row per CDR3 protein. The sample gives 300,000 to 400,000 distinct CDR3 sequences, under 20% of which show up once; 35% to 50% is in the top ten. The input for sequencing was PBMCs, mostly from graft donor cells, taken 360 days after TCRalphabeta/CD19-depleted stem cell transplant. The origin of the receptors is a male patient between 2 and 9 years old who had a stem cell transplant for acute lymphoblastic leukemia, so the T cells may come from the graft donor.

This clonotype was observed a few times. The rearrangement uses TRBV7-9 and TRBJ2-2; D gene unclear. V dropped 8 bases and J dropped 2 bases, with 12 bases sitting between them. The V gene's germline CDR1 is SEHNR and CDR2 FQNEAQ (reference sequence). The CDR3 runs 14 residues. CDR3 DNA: TGTGCCAGCCGCCGGGCGGTTAACACCGGGGAGCTGTTTTTT. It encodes CASRRAVNTGELFF.

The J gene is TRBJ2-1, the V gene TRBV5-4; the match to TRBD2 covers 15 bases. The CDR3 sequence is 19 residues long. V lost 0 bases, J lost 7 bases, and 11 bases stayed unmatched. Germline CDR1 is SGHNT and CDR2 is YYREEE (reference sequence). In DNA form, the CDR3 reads TGTGCCAGCAGCTTGGAGGGACTAGCGGGAGGCGCGTCCCGAAATGAGCAGTTCTTC. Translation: CASSLEGLAGGASRNEQFF.

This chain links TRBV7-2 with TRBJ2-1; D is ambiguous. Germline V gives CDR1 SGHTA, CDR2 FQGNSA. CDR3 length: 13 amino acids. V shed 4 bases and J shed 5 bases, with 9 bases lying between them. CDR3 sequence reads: CASSSRNHNEQFF. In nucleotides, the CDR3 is TGTGCCAGCAGCTCTAGGAACCACAATGAGCAGTTCTTC.

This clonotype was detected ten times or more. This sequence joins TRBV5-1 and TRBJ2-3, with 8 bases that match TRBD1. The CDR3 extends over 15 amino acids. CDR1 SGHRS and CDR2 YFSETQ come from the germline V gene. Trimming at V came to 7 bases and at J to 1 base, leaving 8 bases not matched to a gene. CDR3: CASGETGDRTDTQYF. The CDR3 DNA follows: TGCGCCAGCGGGGAGACAGGGGACCGCACAGATACGCAGTATTTT. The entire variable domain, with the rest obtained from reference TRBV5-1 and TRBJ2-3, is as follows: KAGVTQTPRYLIKTRGQQVTLSCSPISGHRSVSWYQQTPGQGLQFLFEYFSETQRNKGNFPGRFSGRQFSNSRSEMNVSTLELGDSALYLCASGETGDRTDTQYFGPGTRLTVL.

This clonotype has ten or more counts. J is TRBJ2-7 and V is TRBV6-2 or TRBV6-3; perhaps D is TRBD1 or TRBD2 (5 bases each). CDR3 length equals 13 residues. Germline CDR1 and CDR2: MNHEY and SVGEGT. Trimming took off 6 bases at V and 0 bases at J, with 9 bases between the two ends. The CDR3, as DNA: TGTGCCAGCAGAGCAGGGAGCTCCTACGAGCAGTACTTC. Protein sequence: CASRAGSSYEQYF.

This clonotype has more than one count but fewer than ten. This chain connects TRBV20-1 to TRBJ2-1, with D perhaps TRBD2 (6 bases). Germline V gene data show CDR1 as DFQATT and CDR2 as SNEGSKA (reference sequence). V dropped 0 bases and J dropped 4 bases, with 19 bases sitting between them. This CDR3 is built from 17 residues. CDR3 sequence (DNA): TGCAGTGCTAGAGATCTTGGAGGGAGCGCCCTGTACAATGAGCAGTTCTTC. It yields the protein CSARDLGGSALYNEQFF.

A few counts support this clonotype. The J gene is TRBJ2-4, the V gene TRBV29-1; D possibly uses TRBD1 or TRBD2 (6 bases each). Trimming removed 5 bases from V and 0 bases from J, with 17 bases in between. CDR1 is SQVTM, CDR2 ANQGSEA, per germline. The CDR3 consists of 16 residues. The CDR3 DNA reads TGCAGCGTTCTTGGACCGGGGGCTCTAGCCAAAAACATTCAGTACTTC. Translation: CSVLGPGALAKNIQYF.

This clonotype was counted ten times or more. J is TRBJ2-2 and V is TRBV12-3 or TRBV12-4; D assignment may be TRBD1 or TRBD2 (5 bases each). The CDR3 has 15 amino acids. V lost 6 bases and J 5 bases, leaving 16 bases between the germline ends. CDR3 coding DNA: TGTGCCAGCAGCGTTGGGGGAGTGCGGACCGGGGAGCTGTTTTTT. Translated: CASSVGGVRTGELFF.

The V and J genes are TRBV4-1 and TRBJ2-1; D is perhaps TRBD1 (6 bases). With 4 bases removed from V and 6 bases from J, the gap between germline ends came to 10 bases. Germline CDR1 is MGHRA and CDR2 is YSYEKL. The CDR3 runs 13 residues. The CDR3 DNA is TGCGCCAGCAGCCCATCCAGGGGCAATGAGCAGTTCTTC. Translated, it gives CASSPSRGNEQFF.

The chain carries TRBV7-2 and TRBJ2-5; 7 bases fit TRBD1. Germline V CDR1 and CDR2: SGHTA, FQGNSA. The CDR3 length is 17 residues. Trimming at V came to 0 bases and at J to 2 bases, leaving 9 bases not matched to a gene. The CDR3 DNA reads TGTGCCAGCAGCTTAGCTTCGGGGACAGTATATCAAGAGACCCAGTACTTC. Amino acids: CASSLASGTVYQETQYF.

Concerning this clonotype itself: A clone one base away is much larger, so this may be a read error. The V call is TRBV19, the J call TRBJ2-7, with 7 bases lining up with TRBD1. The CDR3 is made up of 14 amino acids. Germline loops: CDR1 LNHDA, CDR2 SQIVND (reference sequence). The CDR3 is CASGIDLGPQGLNF. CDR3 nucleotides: TGTGCCAGTGGTATAGATCTGGGCCCACAGGGGCTGAACTTC.

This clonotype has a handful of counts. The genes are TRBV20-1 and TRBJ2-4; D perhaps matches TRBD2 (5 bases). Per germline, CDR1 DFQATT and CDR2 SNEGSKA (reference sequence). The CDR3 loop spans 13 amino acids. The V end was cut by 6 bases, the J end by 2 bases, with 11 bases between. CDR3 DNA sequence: TGCAGTGCCCTACGGGGTACCAAAAACATTCAGTACTTC. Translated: CSALRGTKNIQYF.

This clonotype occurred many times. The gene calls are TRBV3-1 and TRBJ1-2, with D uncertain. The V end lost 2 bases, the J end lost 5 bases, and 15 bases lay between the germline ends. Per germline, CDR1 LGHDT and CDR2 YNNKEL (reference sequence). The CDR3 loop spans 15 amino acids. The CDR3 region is CASSQSPAAFYGYTF. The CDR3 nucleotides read TGTGCCAGCAGCCAATCCCCAGCGGCTTTTTATGGCTACACCTTC.

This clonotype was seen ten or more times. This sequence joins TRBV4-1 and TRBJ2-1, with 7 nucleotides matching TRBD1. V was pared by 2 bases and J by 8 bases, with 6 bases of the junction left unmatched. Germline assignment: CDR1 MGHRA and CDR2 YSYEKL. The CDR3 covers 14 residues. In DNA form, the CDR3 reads TGCGCCAGCAGCCAACCGGACAGGTCGGATGAGCAGTTCTTC. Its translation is CASSQPDRSDEQFF.

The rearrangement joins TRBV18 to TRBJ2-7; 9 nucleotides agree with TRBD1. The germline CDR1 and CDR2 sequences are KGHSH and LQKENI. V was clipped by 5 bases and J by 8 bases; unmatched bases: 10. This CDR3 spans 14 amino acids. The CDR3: CASSADRGTFQQYF. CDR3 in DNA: TGTGCCAGCTCAGCGGACAGGGGTACTTTCCAGCAGTACTTC.

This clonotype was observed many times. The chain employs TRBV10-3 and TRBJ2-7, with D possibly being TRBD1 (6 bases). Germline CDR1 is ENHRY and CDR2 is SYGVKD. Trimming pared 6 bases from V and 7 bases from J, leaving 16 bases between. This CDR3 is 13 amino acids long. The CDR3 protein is CAIRLQGTGEQYF. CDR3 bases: TGTGCCATCAGACTACAGGGAACGGGGGAGCAGTACTTC.

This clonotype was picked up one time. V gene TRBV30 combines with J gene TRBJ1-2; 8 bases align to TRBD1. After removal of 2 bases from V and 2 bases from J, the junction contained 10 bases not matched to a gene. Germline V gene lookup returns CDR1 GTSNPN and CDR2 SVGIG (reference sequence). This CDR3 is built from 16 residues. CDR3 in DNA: TGTGCCTGGAGTAGTTACTGGGACAGGACGAACTATGGCTACACCTTC. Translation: CAWSSYWDRTNYGYTF.

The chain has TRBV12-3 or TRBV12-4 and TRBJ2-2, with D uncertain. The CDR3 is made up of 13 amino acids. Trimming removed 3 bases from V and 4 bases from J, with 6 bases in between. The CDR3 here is CASSFPLTGELFF. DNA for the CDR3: TGTGCCAGCAGTTTTCCTCTCACCGGGGAGCTGTTTTTT.

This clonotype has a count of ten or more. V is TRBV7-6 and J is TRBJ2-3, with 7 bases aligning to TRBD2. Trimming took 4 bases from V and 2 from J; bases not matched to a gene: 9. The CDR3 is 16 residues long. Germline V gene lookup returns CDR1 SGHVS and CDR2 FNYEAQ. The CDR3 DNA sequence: TGTGCCAGCAGCTCATGGCTAGCGGATTCCACAGATACGCAGTATTTT. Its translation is CASSSWLADSTDTQYF.

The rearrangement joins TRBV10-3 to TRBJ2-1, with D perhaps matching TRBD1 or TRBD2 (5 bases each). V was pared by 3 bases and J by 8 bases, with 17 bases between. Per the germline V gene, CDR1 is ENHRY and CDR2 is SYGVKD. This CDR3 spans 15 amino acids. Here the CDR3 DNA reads TGTGCCATCAGTGATCAGGTACCAGGGAGCGATGAGCAGTTCTTC. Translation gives CAISDQVPGSDEQFF.